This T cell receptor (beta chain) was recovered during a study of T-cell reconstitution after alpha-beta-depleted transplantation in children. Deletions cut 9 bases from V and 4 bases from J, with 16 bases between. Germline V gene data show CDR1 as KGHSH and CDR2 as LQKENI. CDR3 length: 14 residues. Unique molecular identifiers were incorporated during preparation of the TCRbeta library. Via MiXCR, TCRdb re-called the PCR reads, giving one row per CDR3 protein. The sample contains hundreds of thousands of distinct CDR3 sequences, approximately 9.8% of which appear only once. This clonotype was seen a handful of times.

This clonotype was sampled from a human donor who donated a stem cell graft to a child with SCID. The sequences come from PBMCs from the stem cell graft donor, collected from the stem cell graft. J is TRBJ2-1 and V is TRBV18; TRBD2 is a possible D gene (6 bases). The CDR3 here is CASLRLGLYNEQFF. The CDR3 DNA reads TGTGCCAGTTTACGACTAGGCCTGTACAATGAGCAGTTCTTC.